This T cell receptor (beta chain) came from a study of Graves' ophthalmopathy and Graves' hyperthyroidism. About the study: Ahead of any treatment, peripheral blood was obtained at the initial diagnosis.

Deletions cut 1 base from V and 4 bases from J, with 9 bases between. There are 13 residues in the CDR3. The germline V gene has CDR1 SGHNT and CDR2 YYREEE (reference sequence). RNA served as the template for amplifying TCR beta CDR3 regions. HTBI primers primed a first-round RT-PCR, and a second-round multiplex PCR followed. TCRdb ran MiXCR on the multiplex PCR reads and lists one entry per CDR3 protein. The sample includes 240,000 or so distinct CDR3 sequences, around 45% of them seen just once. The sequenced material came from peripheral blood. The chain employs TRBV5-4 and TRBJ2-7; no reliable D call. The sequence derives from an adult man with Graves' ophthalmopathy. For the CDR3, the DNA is TGTGCCAGCAGCTTGACCCCGGGTTACGAGCAGTACTTC. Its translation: CASSLTPGYEQYF.